The rows below give T cell receptor beta chains drawn from one sample of a study of cytotoxic CD8 clonotypes in ibrutinib-treated CLL. Sequencing was performed with immunoSEQ multiplex PCR; in TCRdb, only in-frame clones are kept and a portion is missing. Of fewer than 400,000 clones in the sample, approximately 67% were seen once. The sequencing used PBMCs, collected after 36 months of ibrutinib treatment. These receptors were obtained from a human donor with chronic lymphocytic leukemia. CDR3s include the opening cysteine and the closing phenylalanine or tryptophan. D genes are given only for firm matches. Clone sizes are given selectively: once, few, many, or a class where the clone is expanded.

>many|.|TRBV7-8|13|TRBJ2-7
CASSFGREYEQYF
TGTGCCAGCAGCTTTGGCAGGGAGTACGAGCAGTACTTC
>.|TRBD2|TRBV4-2|17|TRBJ2-5
CASSASGGGINKETQYF
TGTGCCAGCAGCGCGTCGGGGGGGGGCATAAATAAAGAGACCCAGTACTTC
>.|.|TRBV7-2|14|TRBJ2-5
CASSLAGGPSTQYF
TGTGCCAGCAGCTTAGCGGGGGGACCCTCGACCCAGTACTTC
>.|.|TRBV28|13|TRBJ2-6
CAAADSGANVLTF
TGTGCCGCGGCCGACTCTGGGGCCAACGTCCTGACTTTC
>.|.|TRBV7-2|17|TRBJ2-1
CASSLARGTSSYNEQFF
TGTGCCAGCAGCTTAGCGCGAGGCACTAGCTCCTACAATGAGCAGTTCTTC
>.|.|TRBV5-1|18|TRBJ2-4
CASSLGPGTGIAKNIQYF
TGCGCCAGCAGCTTGGGCCCGGGAACAGGAATAGCCAAAAACATTCAGTACTTC
>.|.|TRBV18|15|TRBJ1-4
CASSPRKGDSEKLFF
TGTGCCAGCTCACCACGGAAAGGGGATTCTGAAAAACTGTTTTTT
>few|.|TRBV6-1|11|TRBJ2-7
CASWAGYEQYF
TGTGCCAGCTGGGCCGGGTACGAGCAGTACTTC
>.|.|TRBV6-5|13|TRBJ1-1
CASSYSMNTEAFF
TGTGCCAGCAGTTACTCAATGAACACTGAAGCTTTCTTT
>few|TRBD2|TRBV5-1|15|TRBJ2-7
CASSLGSSGRSEQYF
TGCGCCAGCAGCTTGGGGTCTAGCGGGAGGTCCGAGCAGTACTTC
>.|.|TRBV2|15|TRBJ2-6
CASGEDAFGANVLTF
TGTGCCAGCGGGGAGGATGCGTTTGGGGCCAACGTCCTGACTTTC
>.|.|TRBV12-5|17|TRBJ2-7
CASGLLSPTGATSEQYF
TGTGCTAGTGGCCTCCTCTCCCCCACGGGCGCAACCAGCGAGCAGTACTTC
>.|.|TRBV5-8|15|TRBJ1-5
CASSLAEFGNQPQHF
TGTGCCAGCAGCTTGGCCGAATTTGGAAATCAGCCCCAGCATTTT
>.|.|TRBV19|14|TRBJ1-2
CASTPSWGYYGYTF
TGTGCCAGTACCCCCTCGTGGGGGTACTATGGCTACACCTTC
>.|.|TRBV13|13|TRBJ2-7
CASSPQSKYEQYF
TGTGCCAGCAGCCCTCAGTCCAAATACGAGCAGTACTTC
>few|TRBD1|TRBV6-5|14|TRBJ1-2
CASTRTGGYYGYTF
TGTGCCAGCACCCGGACAGGGGGGTACTATGGCTACACCTTC
>.|TRBD2|TRBV9|17|TRBJ2-7
CASSVEPFGLVPYEQYF
TGTGCCAGCAGCGTAGAACCCTTTGGACTAGTCCCCTACGAGCAGTACTTC
>.|.|TRBV7-6|14|TRBJ2-7
CASSVGGFSYEQYF
TGTGCCAGCAGCGTAGGGGGGTTCTCCTACGAGCAGTACTTC
>few|.|TRBV15|12|TRBJ1-2
CATSRDRQGYTF
TGTGCCACCAGCAGAGATCGGCAGGGCTACACCTTC
>.|TRBD1|TRBV13|15|TRBJ1-1
CASSGGQGLGTEAFF
TGTGCCAGCAGCGGGGGACAGGGGCTTGGCACTGAAGCTTTCTTT
>.|.|TRBV20-1|11|TRBJ2-1
CSASIVNEQFF
TGCAGTGCTAGTATCGTAAATGAGCAGTTCTTC
>few|.|TRBV10-3|12|TRBJ2-3
CAIRDTTDTQYF
TGTGCCATCAGGGACACCACAGATACGCAGTATTTT
>.|.|TRBV7-3|14|TRBJ2-1
CASSLHGGLTTQFF
TGTGCCAGCAGCTTGCACGGGGGGCTCACGACGCAGTTCTTC
>few|TRBD1|TRBV14|16|TRBJ2-2
CASSQVQGANTGELFF
TGTGCCAGCAGCCAAGTTCAGGGGGCGAACACCGGGGAGCTGTTTTTT
>.|.|TRBV9|14|TRBJ1-1
CASSVAGRGTEAFF
TGTGCCAGCAGCGTAGCGGGGAGGGGCACTGAAGCTTTCTTT
>.|.|TRBV11-2|14|TRBJ2-7
CASRTTQSPYEQYF
TGTGCCAGCAGAACGACACAGTCCCCTTACGAGCAGTACTTC
>.|.|TRBV11-2|14|TRBJ2-7
CASSWGGGKYEQYF
TGTGCCAGCAGCTGGGGTGGGGGAAAATACGAGCAGTACTTC
>.|.|TRBV7-9|16|TRBJ1-4
CASSLARPGRNEKLFF
TGTGCCAGCAGCTTAGCGCGGCCCGGGCGAAATGAAAAACTGTTTTTT
>.|.|TRBV6-5|15|TRBJ1-1
CASSYSWVTGTEAFF
TGTGCCAGCAGTTACTCGTGGGTTACCGGCACTGAAGCTTTCTTT
>.|.|TRBV6-6|13|TRBJ2-1
CASSYSQYNEQFF
TGTGCCAGCAGTTACTCGCAGTACAATGAGCAGTTCTTC
>.|.|TRBV5-1|17|TRBJ2-1
CASSLARWYEGNNEQFF
TGCGCCAGCAGCTTGGCTAGGTGGTACGAGGGGAACAATGAGCAGTTCTTC
>.|TRBD1|TRBV19|16|TRBJ2-6
CASTKQGDGVANVLTF
TGTGCCAGTACCAAACAGGGGGATGGCGTGGCCAACGTCCTGACTTTC
>few|TRBD2|TRBV4-1|16|TRBJ2-3
CASSHPSGESTDTQYF
TGCGCCAGCAGCCATCCGAGCGGGGAAAGCACAGATACGCAGTATTTT
>.|.|TRBV6-5|11|TRBJ1-1
CASSRGTEAFF
TGTGCCAGCAGTAGGGGGACTGAAGCTTTCTTT
>once|.|TRBV7-8|12|TRBJ1-6
CASSLEVSPLHF
TGTGCCAGCAGCTTAGAGGTATCACCCCTCCACTTT
>few|TRBD1|TRBV27|13|TRBJ2-1
CASSWTGNNEQFF
TGTGCCAGCAGTTGGACAGGGAACAATGAGCAGTTCTTC
>few|.|TRBV27|15|TRBJ1-4
CASSLATATNEKLFF
TGTGCCAGCAGTTTAGCCACAGCAACTAATGAAAAACTGTTTTTT
>.|.|TRBV29-1|14|TRBJ2-5
CSVEDGFYQETQYF
TGCAGCGTTGAAGACGGTTTCTACCAAGAGACCCAGTACTTC
>.|TRBD2|TRBV19|17|TRBJ2-7
CASSTSGGQFYAYEQYF
TGTGCCAGTAGTACCAGCGGGGGCCAATTCTACGCATACGAGCAGTACTTC
>.|.|TRBV27|13|TRBJ1-5
CASSFSRNQPQHF
TGTGCCAGCAGTTTTTCTCGGAATCAGCCCCAGCATTTT
>.|.|TRBV7-2|15|TRBJ2-7
CASSLDRAGIGEQYF
TGTGCCAGCAGCTTAGACAGGGCGGGCATTGGTGAGCAGTACTTC
>.|TRBD2|TRBV19|18|TRBJ2-1
CASTRSGGSDKIYNEQFF
TGTGCCAGTACTAGAAGCGGGGGGTCCGACAAGATTTACAATGAGCAGTTCTTC
>.|TRBD2|TRBV2|17|TRBJ2-4
CASSEAGVGRVKNIQYF
TGTGCCAGCAGTGAAGCCGGGGTTGGGAGGGTCAAAAACATTCAGTACTTC
>.|TRBD1|TRBV5-8|15|TRBJ2-5
CASSSSGGHQETQYF
TGTGCCAGCAGCTCCTCAGGGGGCCACCAAGAGACCCAGTACTTC
>few|TRBD1|TRBV2|14|TRBJ1-6
CASSKGQGLSPLHF
TGTGCCAGCAGCAAGGGACAGGGTCTTTCACCCCTCCACTTT
>.|TRBD2|TRBV6-5|15|TRBJ2-7
CASSLGLATGYEQYF
TGTGCCAGCAGTTTGGGACTAGCTACGGGCTACGAGCAGTACTTC
>.|TRBD2|TRBV7-8|15|TRBJ2-7
CASSLALAGSYEQYF
TGTGCCAGCAGCTTAGCGCTAGCGGGATCCTACGAGCAGTACTTC